Sequencing of this T cell receptor beta chain was carried out in a study of cytomegalovirus exposure and HLA in healthy donors. The trim removed 2 bases at V and 6 bases at J, leaving 4 bases unmatched. Germline V gene data show CDR1 as SNHLY and CDR2 as FYNNEI. The CDR3 extends over 15 amino acids. This clone was counted between two and nine times. The PCR ran on 60 Vbeta and 13 Jbeta primers. Clones were sequenced by immunoSEQ multiplex PCR, and TCRdb holds only the in-frame ones, with some missing. Of 60,000 to 75,000 clones listed, roughly 68% are singletons. This rearrangement joins TRBV2 to TRBJ2-1, with 10 nucleotides matching TRBD2. The TCR sequence derives from a woman in her sixties or seventies in good health and CMV-seropositive. Sequencing used PBMCs. This chain's CDR3 is CASSERGLALNEQFF. Written as DNA, the CDR3 is TGTGCCAGCAGTGAAAGGGGACTAGCGCTCAATGAGCAGTTCTTC.